This passage covers 21 T cell receptor beta chains from one sample sequenced in a study of Graves' ophthalmopathy and Graves' hyperthyroidism. The authors amplified TCR beta CDR3 regions from RNA transcripts. A first-round RT-PCR used HTBI primers, followed by a second-round multiplex PCR. TCRdb reprocessed the multiplex PCR reads with MiXCR, giving one entry per CDR3 protein. The table records about 210,000 distinct CDR3 sequences, under 30% of them present only once. Specimen: peripheral blood. The source of these receptors is a man in his fifties with Graves' ophthalmopathy.

The chain recombines TRBV7-2 with TRBJ2-5; TRBD2 agrees at 11 bases. The CDR3 consists of 16 residues. CDR1 is SGHTA, CDR2 FQGNSA, per germline. V gave up 2 bases and J gave up 8 bases; unmatched junction bases: 10. The CDR3 is CASSLRSGTSGATQYF. As DNA, the CDR3 is TGTGCCAGCAGCTTACGATCCGGGACTAGCGGAGCCACCCAGTACTTC.

This chain joins TRBV15 and TRBJ1-1; the match to TRBD1 covers 7 bases. The CDR3 length is 14 residues. Unmatched junction bases numbered 5, after V lost 1 base and J lost 6 bases. Germline-derived CDR1 and CDR2 are LNHNV and YYDKDF (reference sequence). CDR3 bases: TGTGCCACCAGCAGAGTAGGGGGCTACGCTGAAGCTTTCTTT. It specifies CATSRVGGYAEAFF.

This clonotype was detected ten times or more. The chain joins TRBV24-1 to TRBJ1-1; perhaps TRBD1 as D (5 bases). With 4 bases removed from V and 10 bases from J, the gap between germline ends came to 15 bases. Per the germline V gene, CDR1 is KGHDR and CDR2 is SFDVKD. The CDR3 has 13 residues. Here the CDR3 reads CATSESAGGRAFF. CDR3 sequence (DNA): TGTGCCACCAGTGAGTCTGCCGGGGGAAGAGCTTTCTTT.

The sample holds many counts of this clonotype. This chain joins TRBV7-9 and TRBJ2-7; 14 bases map to TRBD2. Per germline, CDR1 SEHNR and CDR2 FQNEAQ (reference sequence). J lost 3 bases, V lost 1 base, and 5 bases had no gene match. The CDR3 contains 17 residues. The CDR3 nucleotides read TGTGCCAGCAGCTTAGTTCCGGGACTAGCGGGAGTCTACGAGCAGTACTTC. It encodes CASSLVPGLAGVYEQYF.

V and J are TRBV6-1 and TRBJ1-2, with D tentatively TRBD1 (5 bases). Germline-derived CDR1 and CDR2 are MNHNS and SASEGT. Trimming pared 4 bases from V and 8 bases from J, leaving 11 bases between. The CDR3 has 12 residues. This CDR3 is CASSGQGDGYTF. CDR3 coding DNA: TGTGCCAGCAGTGGGCAGGGCGACGGCTACACCTTC.

This clonotype was seen repeatedly, ten times or more. The chain combines TRBV6-5 with TRBJ2-7; TRBD2 matches at 14 bases. The V gene's germline CDR1 is MNHEY and CDR2 SVGAGI. With 4 bases clipped from V and 0 bases from J, the junction kept 8 bases outside the gene matches. The CDR3 spans 18 residues. CDR3 coding DNA: TGTGCCAGCAGTTTCGGGACTAGCGGGAGTGGAGTCTCCTACGAGCAGTACTTC. Protein: CASSFGTSGSGVSYEQYF.

This clonotype was detected ten times or more. CDR3 amino acids: CATSDPGTSGFTGELFF. The CDR3, as DNA: TGTGCCACCAGTGATCCCGGGACTAGCGGATTCACCGGGGAGCTGTTTTTT. This chain connects TRBV24-1 to TRBJ2-2; 11 bases map to TRBD2. This CDR3 has 17 residues. Germline V gene sequence: CDR1 KGHDR, CDR2 SFDVKD. V lost 3 bases, J lost 4 bases, and 6 bases stayed unmatched.

This clonotype was picked up many times. The CDR3 sequence: CSARDRGVRGTEAFF. Written as DNA, the CDR3 is TGCAGTGCTAGAGATAGGGGGGTTCGTGGTACTGAAGCTTTCTTT. The chain joins TRBV20-1 to TRBJ1-1, with D possibly being TRBD1 (6 bases). The germline V gene has CDR1 DFQATT and CDR2 SNEGSKA (reference sequence). The length of the CDR3 is 15 residues. Trimming removed 0 bases from V and 5 bases from J, with 16 bases in between.

The CDR3 here is CASRRGFDNQPQHF. DNA of the CDR3: TGTGCCAGCAGGAGAGGGTTTGACAATCAGCCCCAGCATTTT. V gene TRBV6-2 or TRBV6-3 combines with J gene TRBJ1-5, with D unclear. Germline loops: CDR1 MNHEY, CDR2 SVGEGT. The CDR3 has 14 amino acids. The germline V and J ends were trimmed by 6 bases and 3 bases, with 12 bases remaining between them.

The rearrangement joins TRBV6-5 to TRBJ1-1; D gene unclear. The CDR3 contains 13 residues. Germline assignment: CDR1 MNHEY and CDR2 SVGAGI. V lost 2 bases, J lost 2 bases, and 6 bases lay in between. CDR3 nucleotides: TGTGCCAGCAGTTACGAGGGTAACACTGAAGCTTTCTTT. Amino acids: CASSYEGNTEAFF.

DNA for the CDR3: TGTGCCAGCAGTTCCCCATATAGGGGGTCGGGGACTGAAGCTTTCTTT. Amino acids: CASSSPYRGSGTEAFF. The J gene is TRBJ1-1, the V gene TRBV12-3 or TRBV12-4, with D possibly TRBD1 on 6 matching bases. CDR3 length equals 16 residues. V was pared by 4 bases and J by 5 bases, with 20 bases between.

At least ten counts were recorded for this clonotype. The chain joins TRBV7-2 to TRBJ2-5; 9 bases match TRBD2. CDR1 and CDR2 from the germline V gene are SGHTA and FQGNSA. The CDR3 sequence is 16 residues long. The ends lost 0 bases at V and 9 bases at J; junction bases unmatched: 11. In nucleotides, the CDR3 is TGTGCCAGCAGCTTAGCAATAGCGGGAGCTCATAGGGCCCAGTACTTC. This translates into CASSLAIAGAHRAQYF.

The sample holds many counts of this clonotype. The chain employs TRBV6-1 and TRBJ2-7; 7 bases align to TRBD1. From germline, CDR1 is MNHNS and CDR2 SASEGT. There are 16 residues in the CDR3. V shed 4 bases and J 1 base; nucleotides not matched to a gene: 10. CDR3 region: CASSGLNRGGSYEQYF. The DNA for the CDR3 is TGTGCCAGCAGTGGCCTTAACAGGGGCGGTTCCTACGAGCAGTACTTC.

This clonotype was observed many times. The genes are TRBV4-1 and TRBJ1-1; the D is unclear. Trimming left V 6 bases short and J 1 base short, with 12 bases between. Germline V gene data show CDR1 as MGHRA and CDR2 as YSYEKL. The CDR3 sequence is 14 residues long. CDR3 amino acids: CASRYTASNTEAFF. CDR3 nucleotide sequence: TGCGCCAGCAGGTATACAGCTTCGAACACTGAAGCTTTCTTT.

This clonotype was seen more than once but under ten times. The chain carries TRBV28 and TRBJ2-7; D is uncertain. V was cut by 10 bases and J by 3 bases, with 25 bases left in between. The germline V gene has CDR1 MDHEN and CDR2 SYDVKM. The CDR3 is made up of 16 amino acids. CDR3 nucleotide sequence: TGTGCCATCGTACCCTCTACTGGGTTGGTAGGCTACGAGCAGTACTTC. This gives the protein CAIVPSTGLVGYEQYF.

This clonotype was found many times. V gene TRBV11-2 combines with J gene TRBJ2-7; D may be TRBD1 (6 bases). This CDR3 is built from 15 residues. V shed 4 bases and J shed 6 bases, with 19 bases lying between them. Germline V gene data show CDR1 as SGHAT and CDR2 as FQNNGV. CDR3 residues: CASSSQGRTKPEQYF. CDR3 coding DNA: TGTGCCAGCAGCTCACAGGGCAGGACCAAACCCGAGCAGTACTTC. Complete variable domain (other parts from reference TRBV11-2 and TRBJ2-7): EAGVAQSPRYKIIEKRQSVAFWCNPISGHATLYWYQQILGQGPKLLIQFQNNGVVDDSQLPKDRFSAERLKGVDSTLKIQPAKLEDSAVYLCASSSQGRTKPEQYFGPGTRLTVT.

The chain employs TRBV12-3 or TRBV12-4 and TRBJ2-7; D unresolved. There are 14 residues in the CDR3. Trimming shortened V by 6 bases and J by 2 bases, and 14 bases separated the two germline ends. CDR3 loop: CASSPSDGAYEQYF. CDR3 DNA: TGTGCCAGCAGCCCTTCTGACGGAGCCTACGAGCAGTACTTC.

This clonotype was seen just once. The chain is built from TRBV4-1 and TRBJ2-5; TRBD1 aligns across 9 bases. This CDR3 is 18 amino acids long. V trimming: 4 bases; J trimming: 7 bases; junction bases outside the gene matches: 19. Germline CDR1 is MGHRA and CDR2 is YSYEKL. The CDR3 loop reads CASSLHPTTGGIRTTQYF. CDR3 in DNA: TGCGCCAGCAGCCTCCACCCGACGACAGGGGGGATTAGGACGACCCAGTACTTC.

This clonotype was observed many times. V gene TRBV20-1 combines with J gene TRBJ1-1, with unresolved D. The CDR3 runs 13 residues. V was pared by 3 bases and J by 0 bases, with 8 bases between. Looked up from germline, CDR1 is DFQATT and CDR2 is SNEGSKA (reference sequence). As DNA, the CDR3 is TGCAGTGCTAGCATCCAAATGAACACTGAAGCTTTCTTT. As protein: CSASIQMNTEAFF.

The rearrangement links TRBV27 to TRBJ1-1; D might be TRBD1 (5 bases). V was shortened by 5 bases and J by 4 bases, with 11 bases between the two germline ends. Germline V gene sequence: CDR1 MNHEY, CDR2 SMNVEV (reference sequence). The CDR3 sequence is 13 residues long. CDR3 in amino acids: CASSLTGRTEAFF. CDR3 sequence (DNA): TGTGCCAGCAGTCTTACGGGGCGCACTGAAGCTTTCTTT.

This clonotype was picked up many times. This chain connects TRBV19 to TRBJ1-1; D is ambiguous. The CDR3 covers 13 residues. Germline CDR1 LNHDA, CDR2 SQIVND (reference sequence). V lost 4 bases, J lost 2 bases, and 8 bases lay in between. This CDR3 reads CASSTKLNTEAFF. Written as DNA, the CDR3 is TGTGCCAGTAGTACGAAGTTAAACACTGAAGCTTTCTTT.